This T cell receptor beta chain was recovered during a study of blood T cell repertoires in COVID-19. As for the study in general: Specimens from acute and convalescent COVID-19 originated in the United States, Italy and Spain.

Trimming cost V 5 bases and J 9 bases, with 14 bases left between them. The V gene's germline CDR1 is MNHEY and CDR2 SMNVEV (reference sequence). The CDR3 is made up of 13 amino acids. Individuals aged roughly 18 to 90 years were recruited from around 22 US areas. Repertoires were generated with immunoSEQ multiplex PCR, while TCRdb's copy carries only in-frame clones and drops some. The sample has roughly 130,000 clones; approximately 81% are singletons. This chain joins TRBV27 and TRBJ2-1, with D possibly matching TRBD2 (5 bases). This receptor was identified in a man in his forties or fifties with acute COVID-19. The sequencing sample was made of PBMCs or T cells enriched from blood (not recorded which). The DNA of the CDR3 is TGTGCCAGCAGTCTAACTAGGATGAGTGAGCAGTTCTTC. Amino acids: CASSLTRMSEQFF.